This T cell receptor beta chain was documented in a study of OX40 agonist ivuxolimab in advanced cancers. At the level of the study: Patients enrolled in dose escalation were diagnosed with hepatocellular carcinoma, melanoma, renal cell or head and neck cancer. A partial response was reached by three patients: one with hepatocellular carcinoma and two with cutaneous melanoma. Study-level findings and limits: At 0.1 to 3.0 mg/kg and by week 6, clonal expansion occurred in CD4+ and CD8+ blood T cells. Low levels of normalized T-cell clonal expansion also appeared in some nonresponders.

About this clone: The antigen remains unidentified.

Sequencing was performed with immunoSEQ multiplex PCR; in TCRdb, only in-frame clones are kept and a portion is missing. Of approximately 98,000 clones in the sample, about four fifths were seen once. Germline CDR1 reads WSHSY; CDR2 reads SAAADI. The CDR3 runs 12 residues. V lost 6 bases, J lost 0 bases, and 5 bases lay in between. The sample in question was CD4+ or CD8+ T cells sorted from blood, obtained in a trial of the OX40 agonist ivuxolimab. The genes are TRBV10-2 and TRBJ1-1; D is possibly TRBD1 (5 bases). The source is an adult with an advanced solid tumor such as melanoma, head and neck, liver or kidney cancer. This chain's CDR3 is CASRGLNTEAFF. CDR3 bases: TGCGCCAGCAGGGGACTGAACACTGAAGCTTTCTTT.